This entry lists 7 T cell receptor beta chains sequenced from one sample in a study of TIL therapy for anti-PD-1-resistant metastatic lung cancer. Stated time point: pre-treatment sample, taken before nivolumab and TIL therapy. Sequencing used immunoSEQ v3. Profiling relied on immunoSEQ multiplex PCR, and the TCRdb table lists in-frame clones only, not all of them. The table lists some 43,000 clones, 79% of them singletons. The specimen was blood, collected at baseline. The receptors shown here come from a man in his 70s with non-small cell lung cancer.

The chain carries TRBV7-2 and TRBJ2-2; TRBD2 matches at 8 bases. The length of the CDR3 is 15 residues. The V segment lost 4 bases and the J segment 5 bases; nucleotides outside the gene matches: 6. The germline V gene encodes CDR1 SGHTA and CDR2 FQGNSA. The CDR3 coding sequence is TGTGCCAGCAGCTCGGGAGGGGCTAGGACCGGGGAGCTGTTTTTT. It codes for CASSSGGARTGELFF. The full variable domain, rest sourced from reference TRBV7-2 and TRBJ2-2, is GAGVSQSPSNKVTEKGKDVELRCDPISGHTALYWYRQSLGQGLEFLIYFQGNSAPDKSGLPSDRFSAERTGGSVSTLTIQRTQQEDSAVYLCASSSGGARTGELFFGEGSRLTVL.

This clone was found once. The rearrangement links TRBV4-1 to TRBJ2-7; 8 positions match TRBD1. Trimming took 6 bases from V and 4 from J; bases not matched to a gene: 11. The CDR3 covers 15 residues. Germline loops: CDR1 MGHRA, CDR2 YSYEKL. The CDR3 region has the DNA TGCGCCAGCAGGTACAGTGCGACAGGGGTTTACGAGCAGTACTTC. Its protein is CASRYSATGVYEQYF.

This chain uses TRBV11-2 with TRBJ2-7; no clear D gene. CDR3 size: 12 residues. The V gene lost 3 bases and the J gene lost 3 bases, with 6 bases spanning the gap. Germline CDR1 and CDR2: SGHAT and FQNNGV. The DNA of the CDR3 is TGTGCCAGCAGCTTTAGCCTCTACGAGCAGTACTTC. As protein: CASSFSLYEQYF. Using reference TRBV11-2 and TRBJ2-7 for the parts outside the CDR3, the full variable domain is EAGVAQSPRYKIIEKRQSVAFWCNPISGHATLYWYQQILGQGPKLLIQFQNNGVVDDSQLPKDRFSAERLKGVDSTLKIQPAKLEDSAVYLCASSFSLYEQYFGPGTRLTVT.

The rearrangement uses TRBV10-3 and TRBJ2-7, with a weak D call TRBD2 (5 bases). With 0 bases removed from V and 13 bases from J, the gap between germline ends came to 22 bases. The length of the CDR3 is 15 residues. The germline CDR1 and CDR2 sequences are ENHRY and SYGVKD. The CDR3 loop is CAISESEEYVPHQYF. Here the CDR3 DNA reads TGTGCCATCAGTGAGTCGGAGGAGTACGTCCCTCATCAATACTTC.

This sequence joins TRBV28 and TRBJ1-1; maybe TRBD1 (5 bases). CDR1 is MDHEN and CDR2 is SYDVKM in the germline V gene. Trimming took off 7 bases at V and 2 bases at J, with 23 bases between the two ends. CDR3 length: 17 amino acids. CDR3: CASTPGRVGLGNTEAFF. In DNA form, the CDR3 reads TGTGCCAGCACCCCAGGGAGGGTAGGGTTAGGTAACACTGAAGCTTTCTTT.

The chain is built from TRBV5-1 and TRBJ2-7; D could derive from TRBD1 or TRBD2 (5 bases each). Germline V CDR1 and CDR2: SGHRS, YFSETQ. Trimming removed 5 bases at V and 0 bases at J, with 12 bases between. The CDR3 has 14 amino acids. The CDR3 nucleotides are TGCGCCAGCAGACGGGACGGAAGCTCCTACGAGCAGTACTTC. Translation: CASRRDGSSYEQYF.

This clone was seen more than once but under ten times. The chain is built from TRBV28 and TRBJ1-2; D unresolved. This CDR3 contains 13 residues. Trimming stripped 0 bases from V and 2 bases from J, with 4 bases between. CDR1 MDHEN and CDR2 SYDVKM come from the germline V gene. CDR3 in amino acids: CASSLWGNYGYTF. CDR3 DNA sequence: TGTGCCAGCAGTTTATGGGGAAACTATGGCTACACCTTC.